This TCR beta chain appears in the sequencing data of a study of neurological immune-mediated disorders. At least ten counts were recorded for this clonotype. Its antigen is currently unknown. Sorted libraries were made with about 1 million CD4+ or CD8+ T cells. cDNA synthesis was performed by 5'RACE with 10-nucleotide random UMIs. One entry per CDR3 protein results from TCRdb running MiXCR on the 5' RACE reads. The sample contains approximately 20,000 distinct CDR3 sequences, 7.5% of which appear only once. The CDR3 loop spans 16 amino acids. The germline V and J ends were trimmed by 0 bases and 0 bases, with 12 bases remaining between them. Per germline, CDR1 MNHEY and CDR2 SVGAGI. Study-level findings and limits: Whereas HTLV-1-associated myelopathy showed the most TCR clonal expansion, multiple sclerosis showed the least, with levels below those of healthy controls. Subjects shared no identical expanded-clone CDR3 amino acid sequences, suggesting private TCR-beta repertoires in all groups.

The genes are TRBV6-5 and TRBJ2-7; D uncertain. This TCR derives from a woman aged 25 to 39 with HTLV-1-associated myelopathy (HAM/TSP). Input material: CD8+ T cells from blood. This CDR3 is CASSYSSDSSSYEQYF. The CDR3 DNA follows: TGTGCCAGCAGTTACTCGTCAGACTCAAGCTCCTACGAGCAGTACTTC.